These 28 T cell receptor beta chains were sequenced from one sample in a study of identical twins. TCRdb itself ran the 5' RACE reads through MiXCR, one entry per CDR3 protein. The data contain hundreds of thousands of distinct CDR3 sequences, approximately 9% of them seen just once; the ten biggest clones take up 5% to 6.5%. The sample consisted of memory (CD45RO+) T cells sorted from blood. All receptors derive from a woman aged 18-29 years in good health.

This clonotype appeared many times. CDR3 nucleotide sequence: TGTGCCAGCAGCCAAGATTGGAGGGGGACGGGCGCTGAAGCTTTCTTT. Its protein product is CASSQDWRGTGAEAFF. The genes are TRBV3-1 and TRBJ1-1; maybe TRBD1 (6 bases). Deletions cut 0 bases from V and 6 bases from J, with 17 bases between. The CDR3 sequence is 16 residues long. The germline V gene has CDR1 LGHDT and CDR2 YNNKEL (reference sequence).

The CDR3 DNA reads as TGTGCCAGCAGCGTAGAACAAGGGGGCCTTCTTTACAATGAGCAGTTCTTC. Amino acid sequence: CASSVEQGGLLYNEQFF. The V and J genes are TRBV9 and TRBJ2-1; 7 bases align to TRBD1. The germline V gene encodes CDR1 SGDLS and CDR2 YYNGEE. This CDR3 is built from 17 residues. Trimming removed 0 bases from V and 4 bases from J; junction bases left unmatched: 10.

The chain combines TRBV20-1 with TRBJ2-4, with 8 nucleotides matching TRBD1. Germline CDR1 reads DFQATT; CDR2 reads SNEGSKA (reference sequence). This CDR3 has 15 residues. The V segment lost 4 bases and the J segment 1 base; nucleotides outside the gene matches: 6. This chain's CDR3 is CSATRQGTAKNIQYF. Here the CDR3 DNA reads TGCAGTGCTACCAGACAGGGGACCGCCAAAAACATTCAGTACTTC.

Note on this clonotype: One end of the junction fails to match germline, which may point to a read error. V usage is TRBV5-5 and J usage is TRBJ1-1; D is unresolved. Germline V CDR1 and CDR2: SGHKS, YYEKEE (reference sequence). The CDR3 is 11 amino acids. Written as DNA, the CDR3 is TGTACCAGCAGCTCCTACACTGAAGCTTTCTTT. It translates to CTSSSYTEAFF. The full variable domain, its missing parts supplied by reference TRBV5-5 and TRBJ1-1, is DAGVTQSPTHLIKTRGQQVTLRCSPISGHKSVSWYQQVLGQGPQFIFQYYEKEERGRGNFPDRFSARQFPNYSSELNVNALLLGDSALYLCTSSSYTEAFFGQGTRLTVV.

Only a few counts were recorded for this clonotype. The rearrangement links TRBV7-8 to TRBJ1-4; possible D gene TRBD1, 6 bases. In germline, CDR1 is SGHVS, CDR2 FQNEAQ. V lost 4 bases and J lost 15, with 18 bases in between. The CDR3 spans 13 residues. CDR3 in amino acids: CASSSTTGPRVFF. CDR3 coding DNA: TGTGCCAGCAGCTCCACTACAGGGCCCCGGGTGTTTTTT.

This clonotype has ten or more counts. The chain recombines TRBV29-1 with TRBJ1-2; D gene ambiguous. Trimming cost V 4 bases and J 6 bases, with 6 bases left between them. The CDR3 is 10 amino acids. CDR1 SQVTM and CDR2 ANQGSEA come from the germline V gene. The CDR3 loop is CSVGGDGYTF. The CDR3 DNA follows: TGCAGCGTTGGCGGTGATGGCTACACCTTC.

This clonotype was counted many times. CDR3 loop: CSVESGGRPGELFF. CDR3 coding DNA: TGCAGCGTTGAATCCGGGGGCCGACCCGGGGAGCTGTTTTTT. This chain uses TRBV29-1 with TRBJ2-2; either TRBD1 or TRBD2 may fit D (6 bases each). The CDR3 covers 14 residues. CDR1 is SQVTM and CDR2 is ANQGSEA in the germline V gene. Trimming removed 2 bases from V and 6 bases from J, with 13 bases in between.

In nucleotides, the CDR3 is TGCGCCAGCAGCTTGGTCGGGACAGTCTACGAGCAGTACTTC. Translated: CASSLVGTVYEQYF. The chain combines TRBV5-1 with TRBJ2-7, with TRBD1 matching 7 bases. Losses at the gene ends were 0 bases for V and 3 bases for J; bases not matched to a gene: 3. The CDR3 is 14 residues long. Germline values: CDR1 SGHRS, CDR2 YFSETQ. The full variable domain, in which reference TRBV5-1 and TRBJ2-7 provide the parts outside the CDR3, is KAGVTQTPRYLIKTRGQQVTLSCSPISGHRSVSWYQQTPGQGLQFLFEYFSETQRNKGNFPGRFSGRQFSNSRSEMNVSTLELGDSALYLCASSLVGTVYEQYFGPGTRLTVT.

V and J are TRBV25-1 and TRBJ1-2; TRBD1 agrees at 8 bases. CDR1 is MGHDK, CDR2 SYGVNS, per germline. The CDR3 is 13 residues long. After removal of 4 bases from V and 7 bases from J, the junction contained 5 bases not matched to a gene. The CDR3 region has the DNA TGTGCCAGCAGTGCCGGACAGGGAGGTGGCTACACCTTC. It is translated as CASSAGQGGGYTF.

This clonotype appeared many times. The gene calls are TRBV6-1 and TRBJ2-3, with 7 bases matching TRBD1. The germline V gene encodes CDR1 MNHNS and CDR2 SASEGT. This CDR3 spans 14 amino acids. V lost 7 bases to trimming and J lost 1 base; unmatched junction nucleotides: 5. CDR3 DNA sequence: TGTGCCAGCACGCCTACAGGGGGCACAGATACGCAGTATTTT. It is translated as CASTPTGGTDTQYF.

There are many counts of this clonotype. The chain employs TRBV20-1 and TRBJ2-1; D unresolved. The germline V gene has CDR1 DFQATT and CDR2 SNEGSKA (reference sequence). CDR3 size: 13 residues. Trimming left V 1 base short and J 10 bases short, with 14 bases between. CDR3 residues: CSARGDSHSEQFF. CDR3 DNA: TGCAGTGCTAGAGGAGACTCCCACTCGGAGCAGTTCTTC.

This clonotype occurred many times. This chain connects TRBV20-1 to TRBJ2-3; TRBD2 matches 9 bases. The CDR3 is 14 amino acids. In germline, CDR1 is DFQATT, CDR2 SNEGSKA (reference sequence). V lost 6 bases and J lost 1; bases outside the gene matches: 5. CDR3 sequence reads: CSARRTSGTDTQYF. The CDR3 nucleotides read TGCAGTGCAAGACGGACTAGCGGCACAGATACGCAGTATTTT.

This clonotype has ten or more counts. The gene calls are TRBV20-1 and TRBJ1-3; D uncertain. The germline CDR1 and CDR2 sequences are DFQATT and SNEGSKA (reference sequence). This CDR3 contains 14 residues. V was shortened by 3 bases and J by 0 bases, with 9 bases between the two germline ends. The CDR3 DNA is TGCAGTGCTAGTCGGAGGACCTCTGGAAACACCATATATTTT. It encodes CSASRRTSGNTIYF.

This clonotype was picked up many times. J is TRBJ1-3 and V is TRBV11-2; D ambiguous. The CDR3 runs to 14 residues. V was trimmed by 5 bases and J by 3 bases, leaving 11 bases between them. Germline CDR1 SGHAT, CDR2 FQNNGV. The CDR3 region has the DNA TGTGCCAGCAGCCCCTCTGCACTTGGAAACACCATATATTTT. Translation gives CASSPSALGNTIYF.

This clonotype was detected ten times or more. The CDR3 loop reads CSVRDGTDEQYF. The CDR3 bases are TGCAGCGTCAGGGACGGTACGGACGAGCAGTACTTC. The V and J genes are TRBV29-1 and TRBJ2-7; either TRBD1 or TRBD2 may fit D (5 bases each). The CDR3 runs to 12 residues. Germline V gene lookup returns CDR1 SQVTM and CDR2 ANQGSEA. The V end was cut by 6 bases, the J end by 5 bases, with 14 bases between.

The rearrangement uses TRBV27 and TRBJ1-4; 7 bases match TRBD1. V dropped 6 bases and J dropped 6; count of bases not matched to a gene: 7. Germline V gene data show CDR1 as MNHEY and CDR2 as SMNVEV (reference sequence). The CDR3 has 14 residues. This CDR3 is CASRLTGDYEKLFF. The DNA for the CDR3 is TGTGCCAGCAGACTAACAGGGGATTATGAAAAACTGTTTTTT. Looking up the rest from reference TRBV27 and TRBJ1-4 gives the full variable domain: EAQVTQNPRYLITVTGKKLTVTCSQNMNHEYMSWYRQDPGLGLRQIYYSMNVEVTDKGDVPEGYKVSRKEKRNFPLILESPSPNQTSLYFCASRLTGDYEKLFFGSGTQLSVL.

The V gene is TRBV10-3, the J gene TRBJ2-1; 8 positions match TRBD2. The germline gives CDR1 ENHRY, CDR2 SYGVKD. The V and J ends lost 4 bases and 5 bases, in that order; junction bases with no gene match: 10. CDR3 length equals 16 residues. This CDR3 is CAISAPLAGSHNEQFF. CDR3 coding DNA: TGTGCCATCAGTGCCCCTCTAGCGGGTAGCCACAATGAGCAGTTCTTC.

In this sample, this clonotype turned up a few times. The chain has TRBV30 and TRBJ2-1; perhaps TRBD2 as D (5 bases). Trimming shortened V by 5 bases and J by 7 bases, and 21 bases separated the two germline ends. Looked up from germline, CDR1 is GTSNPN and CDR2 is SVGIG (reference sequence). This CDR3 is 15 amino acids long. The CDR3 DNA is TGTGCCTGGGCCAGTGGAGCTACTAGGTATAATGAGCAGTTCTTC. This translates into CAWASGATRYNEQFF.

V and J are TRBV7-2 and TRBJ1-3, with a possible D match to TRBD1 (5 bases). The germline gives CDR1 SGHTA, CDR2 FQGNSA. The CDR3 sequence is 13 residues long. Deletions cut 6 bases from V and 8 bases from J, with 14 bases between. The CDR3 spells CASRDNRHDTIYF. The CDR3 DNA follows: TGTGCCAGCAGGGACAACCGCCACGACACCATATATTTT.

This chain joins TRBV5-1 and TRBJ2-7; 11 nucleotides match TRBD1. Per germline, CDR1 SGHRS and CDR2 YFSETQ. The CDR3 is 14 amino acids. V lost 4 bases to trimming and J lost 5 bases; unmatched junction nucleotides: 5. The CDR3 region is CASSRGQGDDEQYF. In DNA form, the CDR3 reads TGCGCCAGCAGCAGGGGACAGGGGGACGACGAGCAGTACTTC.

V is TRBV20-1 and J is TRBJ1-1, with TRBD1 matching over 8 bases. The CDR3 is 12 amino acids. J was trimmed by 4 bases and V by 8 bases; bases with no gene match: 6. Germline CDR1 DFQATT, CDR2 SNEGSKA (reference sequence). DNA of the CDR3: TGCAGTACCGGACAGGGAATCACTGAAGCTTTCTTT. Its translation: CSTGQGITEAFF.

This clonotype has at least ten counts. V and J are TRBV5-6 and TRBJ1-4; D is unclear. CDR3 size: 13 residues. V lost 7 bases, J lost 4 bases, and 11 bases lay in between. The germline CDR1 and CDR2 sequences are SGHDT and YYEEEE. The CDR3 loop reads CASSDVLNEKLFF. CDR3 sequence (DNA): TGTGCCAGCTCCGACGTGCTTAATGAAAAACTGTTTTTT.

This clonotype was counted a few times. This chain links TRBV12-3 or TRBV12-4 with TRBJ1-5; 7 nucleotides align to TRBD1. With 6 bases clipped from V and 5 bases from J, the junction kept 7 bases outside the gene matches. This CDR3 is 14 amino acids long. This chain's CDR3 is CASSLTGRDQPQHF. CDR3 nucleotides: TGTGCCAGCAGCTTGACAGGGCGTGATCAGCCCCAGCATTTT.

The sample holds a few counts of this clonotype. This sequence joins TRBV20-1 and TRBJ2-1, with 7 bases aligning to TRBD2. The length of the CDR3 is 17 residues. The ends lost 0 bases at V and 2 bases at J; junction bases unmatched: 10. Germline V gives CDR1 DFQATT, CDR2 SNEGSKA (reference sequence). This CDR3 is CSARDLREVTTYNEQFF. The CDR3, as DNA: TGCAGTGCTAGAGATTTACGGGAGGTCACGACCTACAATGAGCAGTTCTTC.

There are many counts of this clonotype. J is TRBJ2-6 and V is TRBV10-3; TRBD1 matches 7 bases. The germline CDR1 and CDR2 sequences are ENHRY and SYGVKD. The CDR3 runs 17 residues. Germline trimming cut 2 bases from V and 0 bases from J; bases unmatched to any gene: 4. The CDR3 region has the DNA TGTGCCATCAGTGAGAATACAGGGGCCTCTGGGGCCAACGTCCTGACTTTC. Protein sequence: CAISENTGASGANVLTF.

This clonotype appeared a few times. The chain joins TRBV3-1 to TRBJ2-1; tentative D call: TRBD1 (5 bases). The CDR3 is 16 residues long. Per germline, CDR1 LGHDT and CDR2 YNNKEL (reference sequence). V lost 4 bases and J 1 base, leaving 14 bases between the germline ends. The CDR3 DNA reads TGTGCCAGCAGCCTTGCTGGGGCAGGGTCCTACAATGAGCAGTTCTTC. It encodes CASSLAGAGSYNEQFF.

This chain joins TRBV3-1 and TRBJ2-5, with 8 bases matching TRBD2. This CDR3 is built from 14 residues. Per germline, CDR1 LGHDT and CDR2 YNNKEL (reference sequence). The junction had 10 bases not matched to a gene; V was cut back by 6 bases and J by 7 bases. The CDR3 region has the DNA TGTGCCAGCAGTCTGTGGACTAGCAAGGGGACCCAGTACTTC. This encodes CASSLWTSKGTQYF.

This clonotype has ten or more counts. This sequence joins TRBV4-3 and TRBJ1-2, with unresolved D. The CDR3 loop spans 12 amino acids. The germline gives CDR1 LGHNA, CDR2 YSLEER. V lost 0 bases, J lost 2 bases, and 1 base lay in between. The CDR3 protein is CASSQDNYGYTF. For the CDR3, the DNA is TGCGCCAGCAGCCAAGACAACTATGGCTACACCTTC.